This T cell receptor beta chain was sequenced for a study of cytomegalovirus exposure and HLA in healthy donors. 60 Vbeta and 13 Jbeta primers were used in PCR. Using immunoSEQ multiplex PCR, the repertoire was profiled, and TCRdb retains in-frame clones only, with some absent. The data contain about 190,000 clones, over 70% of them singletons. The CDR3 totals 13 residues. Germline V gene data show CDR1 as SNHLY and CDR2 as FYNNEI. With 8 bases clipped from V and 0 bases from J, the junction kept 3 bases outside the gene matches. This clone was seen only once. The rearrangement uses TRBV2 and TRBJ1-1, with 7 positions matching TRBD1. Sequencing was done on a sample of PBMCs. This TCR was recovered from a woman aged 18-29 years in good health and CMV-seropositive. The CDR3 spells CASSTGMNTEAFF. The DNA for the CDR3 is TGTGCCAGCTCGACAGGGATGAACACTGAAGCTTTCTTT. The complete variable domain, with remaining parts taken from reference TRBV2 and TRBJ1-1, reads EPEVTQTPSHQVTQMGQEVILRCVPISNHLYFYWYRQILGQKVEFLVSFYNNEISEKSEIFDDQFSVERPDGSNFTLKIRSTKLEDSAMYFCASSTGMNTEAFFGQGTRLTVV.